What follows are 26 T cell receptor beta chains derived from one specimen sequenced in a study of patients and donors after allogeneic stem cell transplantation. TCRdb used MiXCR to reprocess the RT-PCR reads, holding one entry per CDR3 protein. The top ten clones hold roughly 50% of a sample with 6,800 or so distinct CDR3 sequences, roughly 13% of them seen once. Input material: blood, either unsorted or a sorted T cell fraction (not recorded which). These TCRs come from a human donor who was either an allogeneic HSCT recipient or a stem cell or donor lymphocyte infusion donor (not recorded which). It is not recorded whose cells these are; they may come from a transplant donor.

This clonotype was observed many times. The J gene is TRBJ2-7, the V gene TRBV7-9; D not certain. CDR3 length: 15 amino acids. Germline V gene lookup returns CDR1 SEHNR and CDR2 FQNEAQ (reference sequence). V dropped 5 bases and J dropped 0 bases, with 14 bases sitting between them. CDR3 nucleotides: TGTGCCAGCAGCCCCTCGGTTACGGCCTCCTACGAGCAGTACTTC. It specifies CASSPSVTASYEQYF.

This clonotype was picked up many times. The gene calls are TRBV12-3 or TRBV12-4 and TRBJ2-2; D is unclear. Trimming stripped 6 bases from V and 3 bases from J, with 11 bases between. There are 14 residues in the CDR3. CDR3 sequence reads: CASSYRTDTGELFF. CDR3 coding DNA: TGTGCCAGCAGCTATCGAACAGACACCGGGGAGCTGTTTTTT.

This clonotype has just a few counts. As DNA, the CDR3 is TGTGCCAGCAGCCGCGCTTGGCGTAATGAGCAGTTCTTC. As protein: CASSRAWRNEQFF. The chain joins TRBV7-9 to TRBJ2-1; D uncertain. Between the trimmed V and J ends, which lost 5 bases and 7 bases, there was a span of 12 bases. Germline loops: CDR1 SEHNR, CDR2 FQNEAQ (reference sequence). The CDR3 runs 13 residues.

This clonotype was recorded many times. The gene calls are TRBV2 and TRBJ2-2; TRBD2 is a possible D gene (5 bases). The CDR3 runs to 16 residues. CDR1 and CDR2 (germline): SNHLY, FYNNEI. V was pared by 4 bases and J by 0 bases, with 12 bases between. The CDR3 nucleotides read TGTGCCAGCAGTGTGAGGGCCGGAGCGAACACCGGGGAGCTGTTTTTT. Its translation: CASSVRAGANTGELFF.

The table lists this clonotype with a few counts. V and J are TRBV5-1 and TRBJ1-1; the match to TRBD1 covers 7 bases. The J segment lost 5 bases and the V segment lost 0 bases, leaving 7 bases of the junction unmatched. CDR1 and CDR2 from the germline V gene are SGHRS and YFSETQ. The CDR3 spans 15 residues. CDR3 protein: CASSLGDRDVTEAFF. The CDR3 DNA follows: TGCGCCAGCAGCTTGGGCGACAGGGATGTGACTGAAGCTTTCTTT.

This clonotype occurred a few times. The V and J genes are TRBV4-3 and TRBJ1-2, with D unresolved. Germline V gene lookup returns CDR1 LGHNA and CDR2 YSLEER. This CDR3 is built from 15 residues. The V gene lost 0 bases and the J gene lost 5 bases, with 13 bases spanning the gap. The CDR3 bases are TGCGCCAGCAGCCAAGATCCCAGACCGATTTATGGCTACACCTTC. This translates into CASSQDPRPIYGYTF.

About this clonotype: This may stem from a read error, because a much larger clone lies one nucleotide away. The CDR3 loop is CASSYLRTEEQFF. The CDR3 nucleotides read TGTGCCAGCAGTTACTTGAGGACAGAAGAGCAGTTCTTC. The J gene is TRBJ2-1, the V gene TRBV6-2 or TRBV6-3; D is possibly TRBD1 (6 bases). Looked up from germline, CDR1 is MNHEY and CDR2 is SVGEGT. V shed 1 base and J shed 10 bases, with 11 bases lying between them. This CDR3 contains 13 residues.

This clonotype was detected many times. The CDR3 DNA follows: TGCAGCGTTGGGACAGGCTTACGGACGAACACTGAAGCTTTCTTT. Its translation: CSVGTGLRTNTEAFF. The chain recombines TRBV29-1 with TRBJ1-1; 7 bases line up with TRBD1. Germline V gene data show CDR1 as SQVTM and CDR2 as ANQGSEA. V was pared by 4 bases and J by 1 base, with 9 bases of the junction left unmatched. This CDR3 comprises 15 residues.

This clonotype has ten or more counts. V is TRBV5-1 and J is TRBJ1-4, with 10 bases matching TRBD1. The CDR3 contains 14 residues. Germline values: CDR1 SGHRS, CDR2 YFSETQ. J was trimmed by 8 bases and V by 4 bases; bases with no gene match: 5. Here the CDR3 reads CASSPDRGFEKLFF. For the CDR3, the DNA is TGCGCCAGCAGCCCGGACAGGGGGTTCGAAAAACTGTTTTTT.

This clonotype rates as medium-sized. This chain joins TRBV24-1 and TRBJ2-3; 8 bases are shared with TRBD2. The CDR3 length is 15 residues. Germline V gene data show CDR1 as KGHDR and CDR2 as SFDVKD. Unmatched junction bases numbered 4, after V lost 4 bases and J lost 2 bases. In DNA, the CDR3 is TGTGCCACCAGTGAGAGCGGGAGCCCCACAGATACGCAGTATTTT. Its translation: CATSESGSPTDTQYF.

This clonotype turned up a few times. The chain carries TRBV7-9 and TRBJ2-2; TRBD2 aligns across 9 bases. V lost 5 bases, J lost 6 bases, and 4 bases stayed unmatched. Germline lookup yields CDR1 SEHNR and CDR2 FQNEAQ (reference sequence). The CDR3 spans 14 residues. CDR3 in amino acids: CASSRAGGPGELFF. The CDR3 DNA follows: TGTGCCAGCAGCCGAGCGGGAGGTCCCGGGGAGCTGTTTTTT.

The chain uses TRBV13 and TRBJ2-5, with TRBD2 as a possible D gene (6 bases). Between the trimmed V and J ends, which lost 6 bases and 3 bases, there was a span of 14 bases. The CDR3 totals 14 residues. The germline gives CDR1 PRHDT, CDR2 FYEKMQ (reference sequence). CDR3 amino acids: CASRHTSTEETQYF. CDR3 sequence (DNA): TGTGCCAGCAGACACACTAGCACCGAAGAGACCCAGTACTTC.

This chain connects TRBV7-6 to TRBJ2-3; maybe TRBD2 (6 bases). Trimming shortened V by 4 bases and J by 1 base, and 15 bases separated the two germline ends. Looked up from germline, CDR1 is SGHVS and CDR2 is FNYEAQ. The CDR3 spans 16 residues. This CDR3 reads CASSSPPGTRTDTQYF. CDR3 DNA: TGTGCCAGCAGCTCCCCGCCCGGGACTCGCACAGATACGCAGTATTTT.

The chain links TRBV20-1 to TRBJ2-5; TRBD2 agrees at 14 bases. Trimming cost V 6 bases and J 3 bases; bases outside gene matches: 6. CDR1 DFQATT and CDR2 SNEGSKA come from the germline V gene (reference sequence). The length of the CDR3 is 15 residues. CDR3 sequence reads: CSAQGLAGEEETQYF. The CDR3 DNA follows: TGCAGTGCACAGGGACTAGCGGGGGAGGAAGAGACCCAGTACTTC.

CDR3: CASSLAGRSYEQYV. The CDR3 DNA sequence: TGCGCCAGCAGCTTGGCGGGACGGAGCTACGAGCAGTACGTC. The rearrangement uses TRBV5-1 and TRBJ2-7; D possibly uses TRBD1 or TRBD2 (5 bases each). The CDR3 is 14 amino acids. V lost 0 bases to trimming and J lost 3 bases, with 10 bases between them. CDR1 is SGHRS and CDR2 is YFSETQ in the germline V gene.

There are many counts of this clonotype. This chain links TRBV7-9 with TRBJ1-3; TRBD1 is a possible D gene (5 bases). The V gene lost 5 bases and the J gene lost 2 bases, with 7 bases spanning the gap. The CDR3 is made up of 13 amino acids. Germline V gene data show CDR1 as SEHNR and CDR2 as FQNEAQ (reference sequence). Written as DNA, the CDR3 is TGTGCCAGCAGCCAGGGAACTGGAAACACCATATATTTT. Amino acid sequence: CASSQGTGNTIYF.

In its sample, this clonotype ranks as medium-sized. Here the CDR3 DNA reads TGTGCCAGCAGTGTGCGTGCGGGTGAAAAACTGTTTTTT. It is translated as CASSVRAGEKLFF. The chain employs TRBV5-5 and TRBJ1-4; D remains unclear. V lost 5 bases to trimming and J lost 7 bases, with 12 bases between them. CDR1 and CDR2 from the germline V gene are SGHKS and YYEKEE (reference sequence). This CDR3 is 13 amino acids long. Looking up the rest from reference TRBV5-5 and TRBJ1-4 gives the full variable domain: DAGVTQSPTHLIKTRGQQVTLRCSPISGHKSVSWYQQVLGQGPQFIFQYYEKEERGRGNFPDRFSARQFPNYSSELNVNALLLGDSALYLCASSVRAGEKLFFGSGTQLSVL.

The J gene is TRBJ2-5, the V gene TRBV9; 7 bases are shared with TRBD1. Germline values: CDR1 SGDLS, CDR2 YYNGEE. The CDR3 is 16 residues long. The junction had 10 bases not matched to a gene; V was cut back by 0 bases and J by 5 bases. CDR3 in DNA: TGTGCCAGCAGCGTAGCCCGGGACAGTTTGATGGAGACCCAGTACTTC. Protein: CASSVARDSLMETQYF.

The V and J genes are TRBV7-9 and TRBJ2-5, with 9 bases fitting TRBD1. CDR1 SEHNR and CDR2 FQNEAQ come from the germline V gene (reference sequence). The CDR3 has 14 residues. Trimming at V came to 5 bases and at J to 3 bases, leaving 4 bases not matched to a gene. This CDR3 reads CASSPRTGEETQYF. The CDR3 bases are TGTGCCAGCAGCCCTCGGACAGGGGAAGAGACCCAGTACTTC.

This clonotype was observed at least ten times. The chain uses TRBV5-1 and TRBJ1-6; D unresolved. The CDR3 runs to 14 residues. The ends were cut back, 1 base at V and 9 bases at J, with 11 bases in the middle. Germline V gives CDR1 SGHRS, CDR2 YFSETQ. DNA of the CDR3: TGCGCCAGCAGCTTGATTCGCGAGAGTTCACCCCTCCACTTT. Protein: CASSLIRESSPLHF.

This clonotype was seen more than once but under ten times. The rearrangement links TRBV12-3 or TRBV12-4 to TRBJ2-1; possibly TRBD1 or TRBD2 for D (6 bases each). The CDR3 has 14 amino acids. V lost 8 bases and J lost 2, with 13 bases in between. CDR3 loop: CASSGGLTYNEQFF. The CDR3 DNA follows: TGTGCCAGCTCCGGGGGCCTGACCTACAATGAGCAGTTCTTC.

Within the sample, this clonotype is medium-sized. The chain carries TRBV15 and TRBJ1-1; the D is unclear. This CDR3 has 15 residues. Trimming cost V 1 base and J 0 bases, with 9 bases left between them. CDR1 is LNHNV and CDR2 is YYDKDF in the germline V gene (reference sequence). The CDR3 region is CATSRGTAMNTEAFF. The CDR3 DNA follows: TGTGCCACCAGCAGAGGTACAGCCATGAACACTGAAGCTTTCTTT.

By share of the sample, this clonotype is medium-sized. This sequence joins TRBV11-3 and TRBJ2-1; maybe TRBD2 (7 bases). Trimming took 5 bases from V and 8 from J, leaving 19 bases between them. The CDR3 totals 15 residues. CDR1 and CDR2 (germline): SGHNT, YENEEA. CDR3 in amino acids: CASSMRRGGDDEQFF. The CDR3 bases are TGTGCCAGCAGCATGAGGAGGGGGGGAGACGATGAGCAGTTCTTC.

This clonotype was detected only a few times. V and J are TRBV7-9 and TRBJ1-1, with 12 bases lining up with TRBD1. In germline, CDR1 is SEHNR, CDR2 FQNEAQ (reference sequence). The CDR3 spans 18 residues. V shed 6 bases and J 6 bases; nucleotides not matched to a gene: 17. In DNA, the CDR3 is TGTGCCAGCAGACCACGATACCGGGACAGGGGGCATAGGTCTGAAGCTTTCTTT. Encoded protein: CASRPRYRDRGHRSEAFF.

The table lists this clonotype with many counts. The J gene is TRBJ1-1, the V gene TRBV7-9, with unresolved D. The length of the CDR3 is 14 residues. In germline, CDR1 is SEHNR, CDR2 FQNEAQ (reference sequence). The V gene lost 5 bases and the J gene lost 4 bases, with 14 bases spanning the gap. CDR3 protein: CASSPRLGSTEAFF. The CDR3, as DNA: TGTGCCAGCAGCCCACGACTGGGAAGCACTGAAGCTTTCTTT.

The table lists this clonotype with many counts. The CDR3 region has the DNA TGTGCCAGCAGTCAGACCAGGGGTGGTAGTGAGCAGTACGTC. It codes for CASSQTRGGSEQYV. The chain couples TRBV6-2 or TRBV6-3 to TRBJ2-7, with D perhaps TRBD1 (6 bases). V lost 5 bases to trimming and J lost 7 bases, with 18 bases between them. Germline CDR1 reads MNHEY; CDR2 reads SVGEGT. CDR3 length: 14 amino acids.